This T cell receptor beta chain was sequenced for a study of blood T cell repertoires in COVID-19. Study-level information: The United States, Italy and Spain provided the acute and convalescent COVID-19 samples.

The table lists this clone with a count of one. Original processing notes: Nucleated cell number was recorded as an estimate derived from reference gene primer amplification. The table came from immunoSEQ multiplex PCR; TCRdb's copy has only in-frame clones and leaves some out. The V and J calls and clone size were taken over from that table, and D and trimming were inferred from the DNA. The table records tens of thousands of clones, just over 85% of them present only once. Sequencing was performed on peripheral blood. This clonotype originated in a man over 45 with active COVID-19.

This CDR3 is CASSVSGSQGEFF. For the CDR3, the DNA is TGTGCCAGCAGCGTTTCCGGGTCCCAAGGGGAGTTCTTC. The rearrangement links TRBV7-3 to TRBJ2-1; possibly TRBD1 for D (5 bases). The CDR3 sequence is 13 residues long. From germline, CDR1 is SGHTA and CDR2 FQGTGA. V lost 5 bases, J lost 14 bases, and 19 bases lay in between.